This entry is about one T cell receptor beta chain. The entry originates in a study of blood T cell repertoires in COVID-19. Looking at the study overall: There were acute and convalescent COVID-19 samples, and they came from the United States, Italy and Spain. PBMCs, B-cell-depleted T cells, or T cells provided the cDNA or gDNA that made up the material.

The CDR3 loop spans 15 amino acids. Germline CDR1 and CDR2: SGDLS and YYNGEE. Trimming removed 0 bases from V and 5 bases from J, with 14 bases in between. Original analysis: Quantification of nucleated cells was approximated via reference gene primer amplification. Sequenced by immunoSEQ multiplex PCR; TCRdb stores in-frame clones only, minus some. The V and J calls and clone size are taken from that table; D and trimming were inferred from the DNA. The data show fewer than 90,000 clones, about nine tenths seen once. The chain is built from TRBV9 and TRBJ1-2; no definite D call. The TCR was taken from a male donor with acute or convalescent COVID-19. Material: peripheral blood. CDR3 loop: CASSVDGRATYGYTF. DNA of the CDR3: TGTGCCAGCAGCGTAGATGGTAGAGCCACTTATGGCTACACCTTC.